Shown below are 5 T cell receptor beta chains from a single sample sequenced in a study of tumor and adjacent non-tumor tissue in lung cancer. Three rounds of nested PCR, following a modified ARM-PCR protocol, produced the TCRbeta library. From the multiplex PCR reads, TCRdb called clonotypes with MiXCR, one entry per CDR3 protein. This table holds fewer than 100,000 distinct CDR3 sequences, under 80% found once. No cell sorting was done before RNA was extracted from the tissue. More than 3 cm separated this lung sample from the edge of the tumor. The sample consisted of distant non-tumor lung tissue. These receptors all stem from a woman aged 45-65 years with non-small cell lung cancer.

A word on this clonotype: This is likely a read error, given that the CDR3 carries no conserved phenylalanine or tryptophan at its end. The rearrangement uses TRBV7-2 and TRBJ1-4; D unclear. The CDR3 has 13 residues. Deletions cut 4 bases from V and 8 bases from J, with 11 bases between. Germline loops: CDR1 SGHTA, CDR2 FQGNSA. CDR3 DNA: TGTGCCAGCAGCTCAACCGGGATAGAAAAACTGTTTTAT. Protein: CASSSTGIEKLFY.

As concerns this clonotype: A much bigger clone sits one base away, suggesting this may be a read error. The chain employs TRBV20-1 and TRBJ2-1, with TRBD1 identical over 11 bases. Germline V CDR1 and CDR2: DFQATT, SNEGSKA (reference sequence). CDR3 length equals 17 residues. The V gene end was trimmed by 2 bases and the J gene end by 2 bases; junction bases not matched to a gene: 8. CDR3 bases: TGCAGTGCTAGATGTGGACAGGGGGCAAACCCCTACAATGAGCAGTTCTTC. It specifies CSARCGQGANPYNEQFF.

About this clonotype itself: At one end, the junction sequence differs from germline, possibly due to a read error. The V gene is TRBV6-5, the J gene TRBJ1-2, with TRBD1 matching over 7 bases. The CDR3 is 15 residues long. Germline V gene data show CDR1 as MNHEY and CDR2 as SVGAGI. The DNA of the CDR3 is TGTGCCAGCATTTACACCGGGACAGCTCTTCATGGCTACACCTTC. Translated, it gives CASIYTGTALHGYTF.

A note on this clonotype: Since no conserved phenylalanine or tryptophan closes the CDR3, a read error is the likely cause. The chain is built from TRBV4-1 and TRBJ2-2; tentatively, D is TRBD1 or TRBD2 (5 bases each). This CDR3 has 14 amino acids. The ends were cut back, 5 bases at V and 8 bases at J, with 15 bases in the middle. Germline V gene data show CDR1 as MGHRA and CDR2 as YSYEKL. The CDR3 reads CASSKPGPTGELFL. DNA of the CDR3: TGCGCCAGCAGCAAGCCGGGGCCCACAGGGGAGCTGTTTCTT.

Turning to this clonotype: The junction shows a germline mismatch at one end, possibly a read error. The chain joins TRBV6-6 to TRBJ1-2; TRBD1 might be the D (6 bases). The CDR3 length is 16 residues. Per the germline V gene, CDR1 is MNHNY and CDR2 is SVGAGI (reference sequence). CDR3 protein: CAGSYSRPTGGYGYIF. The DNA for the CDR3 is TGTGCCGGCAGTTACTCGCGTCCGACGGGGGGCTATGGCTACATCTTC.